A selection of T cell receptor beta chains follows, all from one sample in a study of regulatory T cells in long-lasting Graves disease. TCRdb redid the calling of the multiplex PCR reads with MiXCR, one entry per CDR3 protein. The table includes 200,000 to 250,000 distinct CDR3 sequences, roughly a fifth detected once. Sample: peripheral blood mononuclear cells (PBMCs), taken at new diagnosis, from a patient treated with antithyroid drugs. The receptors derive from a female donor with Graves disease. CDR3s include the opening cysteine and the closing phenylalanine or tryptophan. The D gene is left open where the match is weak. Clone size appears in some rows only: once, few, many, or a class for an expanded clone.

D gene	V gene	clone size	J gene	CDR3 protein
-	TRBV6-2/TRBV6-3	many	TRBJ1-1	CASSYSTRRGNTEAFF
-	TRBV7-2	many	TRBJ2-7	CASSLTARNYEQYF
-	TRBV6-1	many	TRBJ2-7	CASSPQARYEQYF
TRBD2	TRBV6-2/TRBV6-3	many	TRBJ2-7	CASSDLAGWDEQYF
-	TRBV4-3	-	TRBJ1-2	CASSQDHGASYGYTF
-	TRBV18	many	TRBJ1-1	CASSRTDNTEAFF
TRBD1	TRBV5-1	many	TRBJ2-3	CASSPVGGATDTQYF
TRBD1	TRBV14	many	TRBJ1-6	CASSQGQGVRPLHF
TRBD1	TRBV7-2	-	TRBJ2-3	CASSKGARDTQYF
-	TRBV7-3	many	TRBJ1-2	CASSLRRTGNGYTF
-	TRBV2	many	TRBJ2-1	CTSRTFSRDNEQFF
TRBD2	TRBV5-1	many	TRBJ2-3	CASSLERGDTDTQYF
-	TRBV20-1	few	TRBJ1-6	CSAFEPTGTNSPLHF
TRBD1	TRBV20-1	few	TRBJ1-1	CSARQGAGTEAFF
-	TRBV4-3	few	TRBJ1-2	CASRGADGTNYGYTF
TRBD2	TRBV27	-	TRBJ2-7	CASNGGREFEQYF
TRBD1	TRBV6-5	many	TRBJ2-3	CASSYLGDRDDTDTQYF
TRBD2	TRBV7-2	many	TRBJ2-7	CASSLEGLAGRNEQYF
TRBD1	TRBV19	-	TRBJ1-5	CASRSRDRGSRRNQPQHF
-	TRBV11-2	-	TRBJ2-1	CASSRAGGEQFF
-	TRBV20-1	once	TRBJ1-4	CSAGRGGGEKLFF
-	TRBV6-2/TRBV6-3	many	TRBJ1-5	CASSYIASAQPQHF
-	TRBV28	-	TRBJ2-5	CASSSRGVWGETQYF